This T cell receptor (beta chain) came from a study of patients and donors after allogeneic stem cell transplantation. This clonotype was counted only a few times. The CDR3 sequence is 16 residues long. CDR1 and CDR2 (germline): SGHRS, YFSETQ. Unmatched junction bases numbered 11, after V lost 4 bases and J lost 4 bases. TCRdb redid the calling of the RT-PCR reads with MiXCR, one entry per CDR3 protein. This sample yields more than 20,000 distinct CDR3 sequences, of which 42% are seen a single time; roughly 79% belongs to the top ten. The rearrangement links TRBV5-1 to TRBJ1-2; 9 nucleotides agree with TRBD1. The sequencing input was blood, either unsorted or a sorted T cell fraction (not recorded which). The TCR originated in a human donor who was either an allogeneic HSCT recipient or a stem cell or donor lymphocyte infusion donor (not recorded which). It is not recorded whose cells these are; they may come from a transplant donor. The CDR3 loop reads CASSHPGQGPTYGYTF. CDR3 sequence (DNA): TGCGCCAGCAGCCATCCGGGACAGGGCCCGACCTATGGCTACACCTTC.